This TCR beta chain was retrieved from a study of Tregs in tolerant kidney transplant recipients. Unstimulated regulatory T cells (CD4+CD25+CD127-), CD4+CD25- non-regulatory cells, CD4 and CD8 cells were FACS-sorted from thawed PBMCs. Data came from immunoSEQ multiplex PCR; TCRdb stores just in-frame clones and leaves some out. The sample has about 110,000 clones, nearly 90% seen once. This clone appeared once. The CDR3 is made up of 17 amino acids. Germline CDR1 is SGDLS and CDR2 is YYNGEE. V gave up 4 bases and J gave up 1 base, with 19 bases separating them. The sequence was collected from a human donor who received a combined kidney and bone marrow transplant. This specimen consisted of CD4+ T cells from blood, obtained before the transplant. The gene calls are TRBV9 and TRBJ2-3, with TRBD2 as a possible D gene (7 bases). The CDR3 DNA sequence: TGTGCCAGCAGCCGTACCGGGGGCGGGAGTGGCACAGATACGCAGTATTTT. Translated: CASSRTGGGSGTDTQYF.